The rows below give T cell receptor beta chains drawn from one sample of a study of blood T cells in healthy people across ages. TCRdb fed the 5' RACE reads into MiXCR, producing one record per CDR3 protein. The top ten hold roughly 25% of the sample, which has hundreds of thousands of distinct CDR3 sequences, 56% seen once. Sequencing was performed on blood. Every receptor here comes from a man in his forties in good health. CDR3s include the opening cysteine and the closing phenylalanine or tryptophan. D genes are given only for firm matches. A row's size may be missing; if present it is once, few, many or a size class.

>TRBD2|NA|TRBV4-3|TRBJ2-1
TGCGCCAGCAGCCAAGGCCCTAGCGGGAGATTCATAACTGCCTACAATGAGCAGTTCTTC
CASSQGPSGRFITAYNEQFF
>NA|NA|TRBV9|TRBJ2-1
TGTGCCAGCAGCGAGTCACAGGGTATGGCCTACAATGAGCAGTTCTTC
CASSESQGMAYNEQFF
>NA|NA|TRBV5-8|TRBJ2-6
TGTGCCAGCAGCTTGGCGGGGTACGGGGCCAACGTCCTGACTTTC
CASSLAGYGANVLTF
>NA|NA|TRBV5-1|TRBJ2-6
TGCGCCAGCAGCGAACAGGGATCCAGTACGGGCGTCCTGACTTTC
CASSEQGSSTGVLTF
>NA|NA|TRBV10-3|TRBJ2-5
TGTGCCATCAGTGTACAAGAACAAGAGACCCAGTACTTC
CAISVQEQETQYF
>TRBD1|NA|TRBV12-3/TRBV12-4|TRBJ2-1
TGTGCCAGCAGCTCGACAGGGGTTTCCTACAATGAGCAGTTCTTC
CASSSTGVSYNEQFF
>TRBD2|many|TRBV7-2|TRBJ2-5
TGTGCCAGCAGCGGGACTAGCGGCGGGAGTGCCCAGTACTTC
CASSGTSGGSAQYF
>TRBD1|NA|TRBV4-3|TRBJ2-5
TGCGCCAGCAGCCAAGAGGGGACAGGGGGACAAGAGACCCAGTACTTC
CASSQEGTGGQETQYF
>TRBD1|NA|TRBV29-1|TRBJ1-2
TGCAGCGCAGCGCTTACAGGGGCCTATGGCTACACCTTC
CSAALTGAYGYTF
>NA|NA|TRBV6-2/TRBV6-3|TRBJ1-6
TGTGCCAGCAGCTCTCGGGTTACACCCCTCCACTTT
CASSSRVTPLHF
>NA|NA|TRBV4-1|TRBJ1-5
TGCGCCAGCAGCCAGATCATGGGATTGTCGAATCAGCCCCAGCATTTT
CASSQIMGLSNQPQHF
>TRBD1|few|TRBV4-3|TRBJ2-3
TGCGCCAGCAGCCAAGATGAGACAGGGGGGGATACGCAGTATTTT
CASSQDETGGDTQYF
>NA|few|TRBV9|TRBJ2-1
TGTGCCAGCGGGGGGGGCCATGAGCAGTTCTTC
CASGGGHEQFF
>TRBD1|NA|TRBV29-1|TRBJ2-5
TGCAGCGTTCGGGACAGAGACATGCAGCAGTACTTC
CSVRDRDMQQYF